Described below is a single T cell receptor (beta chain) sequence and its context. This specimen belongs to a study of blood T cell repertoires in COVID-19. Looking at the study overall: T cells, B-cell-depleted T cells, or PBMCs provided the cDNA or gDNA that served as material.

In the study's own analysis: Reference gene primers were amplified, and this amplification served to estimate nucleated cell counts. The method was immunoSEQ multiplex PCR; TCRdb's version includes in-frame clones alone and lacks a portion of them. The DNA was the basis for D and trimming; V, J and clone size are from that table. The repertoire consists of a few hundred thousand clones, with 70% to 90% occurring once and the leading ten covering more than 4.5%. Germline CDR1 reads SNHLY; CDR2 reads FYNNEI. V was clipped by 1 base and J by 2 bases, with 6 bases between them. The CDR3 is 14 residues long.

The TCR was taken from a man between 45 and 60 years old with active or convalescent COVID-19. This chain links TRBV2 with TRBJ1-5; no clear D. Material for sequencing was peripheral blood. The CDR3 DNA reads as TGTGCCAGCAGTGAAGTCGCAGGCAATCAGCCCCAGCATTTT. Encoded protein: CASSEVAGNQPQHF.